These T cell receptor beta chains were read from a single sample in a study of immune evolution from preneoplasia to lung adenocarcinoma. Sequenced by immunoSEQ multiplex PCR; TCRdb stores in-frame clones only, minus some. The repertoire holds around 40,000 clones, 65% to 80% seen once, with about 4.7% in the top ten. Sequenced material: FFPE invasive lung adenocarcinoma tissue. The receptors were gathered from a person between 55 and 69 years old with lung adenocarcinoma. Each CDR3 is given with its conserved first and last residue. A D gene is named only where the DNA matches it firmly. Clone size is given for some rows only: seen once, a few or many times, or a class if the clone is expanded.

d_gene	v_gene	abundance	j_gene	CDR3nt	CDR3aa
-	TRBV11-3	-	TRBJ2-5	TGTGCCAGCAGCCCGGGGACATCCCAAGAGACCCAGTACTTC	CASSPGTSQETQYF
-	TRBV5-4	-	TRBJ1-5	TGTGCCAGCAGCTCAGGGTTGGATCAGCCCCAGCATTTT	CASSSGLDQPQHF
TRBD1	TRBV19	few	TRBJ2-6	TGTGCCAGTAGTGCGGACAGGGGTACAGGGGCCAACGTCCTGACTTTC	CASSADRGTGANVLTF
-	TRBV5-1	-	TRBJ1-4	TGCGCCAGCAGCTTGACGGGGGGGGATGGTGAAAAACTGTTTTTT	CASSLTGGDGEKLFF
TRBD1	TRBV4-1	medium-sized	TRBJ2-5	TGCGCCACCTCACAGGGGGTAAAAGAGACCCAGTACTTC	CATSQGVKETQYF
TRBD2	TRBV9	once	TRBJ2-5	TGTGCCAGCAGCGTAGGTAGACTAGCGGGAGCCCCCCGGGCGGAGACCCAGTACTTC	CASSVGRLAGAPRAETQYF
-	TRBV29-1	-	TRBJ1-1	TGCAGCGTTGATTGGGGGGCCCCGGGTGGTGAAGCTTTCTTT	CSVDWGAPGGEAFF
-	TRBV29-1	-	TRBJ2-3	TGCAGCGTTGAACCCTGGCTAAGCAGGAGGGCGGATACGCAGTATTTT	CSVEPWLSRRADTQYF
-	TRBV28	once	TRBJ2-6	TGTGCCAGCAGACCCCCCTCGGGGCCTGGGGCCAACGTCCTGACTTTC	CASRPPSGPGANVLTF
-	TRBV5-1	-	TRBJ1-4	TGCGCCAGCAGCTTGGTGGGGGTTTCGAATGAAAAACTGTTTTTT	CASSLVGVSNEKLFF
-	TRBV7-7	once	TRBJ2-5	TGTGCCAGCAGCCCCAGAGGAGTAGCGACCCAGTACTTC	CASSPRGVATQYF
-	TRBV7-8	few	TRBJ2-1	TGTGCCAGCAGCCCCTTGGGGCAGGGGGGTAATGAGCAGTTCTTC	CASSPLGQGGNEQFF
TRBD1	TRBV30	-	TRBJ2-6	TGTGCCTGGGGGACAGGGGGCATTTCTGGGGCCAACGTCCTGACTTTC	CAWGTGGISGANVLTF
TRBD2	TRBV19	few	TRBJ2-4	TGTGCCAGTAGTGGTACAACTAGCGGACTAGCCAAAAACATTCAGTACTTC	CASSGTTSGLAKNIQYF
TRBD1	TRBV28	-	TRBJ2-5	TGTGCCAGCAGTGCGACCGGGACAGGCATGTTGGAGACCCAGTACTTC	CASSATGTGMLETQYF
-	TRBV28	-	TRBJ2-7	TGTGCCAGCGCTTCAACAGGGTCCTACGAGCAGTACTTC	CASASTGSYEQYF
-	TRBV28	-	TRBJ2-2	TGTGCCAGCAGTGTGCTGGGGGGCACCGGGGAGCTGTTTTTT	CASSVLGGTGELFF
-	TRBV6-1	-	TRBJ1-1	TGTGCCAGCAGCGGACAGACGAACACTGAAGCTTTCTTT	CASSGQTNTEAFF
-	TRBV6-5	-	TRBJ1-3	TGTGCCAGCAGTTACCAGCCGGGGTCTGGAAACACCATATATTTT	CASSYQPGSGNTIYF
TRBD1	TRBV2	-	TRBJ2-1	TGTGCCAGCAGTCCCGGCGCAGGGGGCTACAATGAGCAGTTCTTC	CASSPGAGGYNEQFF
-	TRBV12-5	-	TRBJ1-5	TGTGCTAGTGGTGGACAGATTGGGCACAATCAGCCCCAGCATTTT	CASGGQIGHNQPQHF
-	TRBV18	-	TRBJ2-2	TGTGCCAGCTCAACGAAGACAGGCGACGACACCGGGGAGCTGTTTTTT	CASSTKTGDDTGELFF
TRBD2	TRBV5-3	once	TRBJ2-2	TGTGCCAGAAGCTGTGGACTAGCGGGAGGAGCCGGGGAGCTGTTTTTT	CARSCGLAGGAGELFF
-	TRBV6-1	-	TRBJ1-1	TGTGCCAGCAAATCGGGTTATCGGCTGAACACTGAAGCTTTCTTT	CASKSGYRLNTEAFF
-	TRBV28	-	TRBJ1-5	TGTGCCAGCAGATCTCGGGGAGAGGATCAGCCCCAGCATTTT	CASRSRGEDQPQHF
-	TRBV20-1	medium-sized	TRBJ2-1	TGCAGGCCGGACATCTACAATGAGCAGTTCTTC	CRPDIYNEQFF
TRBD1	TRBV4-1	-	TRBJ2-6	TGCGCCAGCAGCCGGGACAGGGAATCGTCGTTCTCTGGGGCCAACGTCCTGACTTTC	CASSRDRESSFSGANVLTF
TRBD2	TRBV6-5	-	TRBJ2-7	TGTGCCAGCAGCGCCGCTAGCGGGAGGACCTACGAGCAGTACTTC	CASSAASGRTYEQYF
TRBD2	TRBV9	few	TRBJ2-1	TGTGCCAGCAGCGTAGCGGCTAGCGGGAGTGTTGAGCAGTTCTTC	CASSVAASGSVEQFF
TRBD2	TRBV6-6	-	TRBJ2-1	TGTGCCAGCAGCCCGTGGCAAGCGGGAGTTGAGCAGTTCTTC	CASSPWQAGVEQFF
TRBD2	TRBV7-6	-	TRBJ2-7	TGTGCCAGCAGCTTAGCGGCTAGCGGGAGCTACGAGCAGTACTTC	CASSLAASGSYEQYF
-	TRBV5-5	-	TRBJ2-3	TGTGCCAGCAGGTATAGACAGGACACAGATACGCAGTATTTT	CASRYRQDTDTQYF
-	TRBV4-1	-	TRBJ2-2	TGCGCCGCCGGGGCACTGATAAACACCGGGGAGCTGTTTTTT	CAAGALINTGELFF
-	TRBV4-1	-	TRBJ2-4	TGCGCCAGCAGCCAAGGCGCTCGGGAGACAGGGTTCAAAAACATTCAGTACTTC	CASSQGARETGFKNIQYF
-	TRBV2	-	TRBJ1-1	TGTGCCAGCAGTGGGGACGCGAACACTGAAGCTTTCTTT	CASSGDANTEAFF
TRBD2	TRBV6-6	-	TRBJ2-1	TGTGCCAGCAGTGCTAGGGGAGGGATTCGTGAGCAGTTCTTC	CASSARGGIREQFF
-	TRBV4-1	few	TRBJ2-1	TGCGCCAGCAGCCAAGGCTCCCTTTACAATGAGCAGTTCTTC	CASSQGSLYNEQFF
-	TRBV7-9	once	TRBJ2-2	TGTGCCAGCAGCTCCTGGTCCGCCGGGGAGCTGTTTTTT	CASSSWSAGELFF
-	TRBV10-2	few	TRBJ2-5	TGCGCCAGCAGTGAGTCGAACAGGGAAGAGACCCAGTACTTC	CASSESNREETQYF
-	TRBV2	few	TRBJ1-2	TGTGCCAGCAGTGTAGACGGTAACTATGGCTACACCTTC	CASSVDGNYGYTF
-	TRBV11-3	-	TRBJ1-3	TGTGCCACCGCGACAGGCTCTGGAAACACCATATATTTT	CATATGSGNTIYF
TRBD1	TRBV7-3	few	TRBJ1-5	TGTGCCAGCAGCCCATCGACAGGGGATCAGCCCCAGCATTTT	CASSPSTGDQPQHF
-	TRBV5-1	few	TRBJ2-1	TGCGCCAGCAGCTTGACCACAGGGAAGGTTTCCTACAATGAGCAGTTCTTC	CASSLTTGKVSYNEQFF
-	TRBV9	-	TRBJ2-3	TGTGCCAGCAGGGGCACAGATACGCAGTATTTT	CASRGTDTQYF
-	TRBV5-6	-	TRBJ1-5	TGTGCCAGCAGCTTGCAGGGAGGGACTCAGCCCCAGCATTTT	CASSLQGGTQPQHF
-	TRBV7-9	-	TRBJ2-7	TGTGCCAGCAGCTTGACGGGTAGCTCCTACGAGCAGTACTTC	CASSLTGSSYEQYF
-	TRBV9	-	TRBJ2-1	TGTGCCAGCAGCTTCAAGAACGGGGGTGAGCAGTTCTTC	CASSFKNGGEQFF
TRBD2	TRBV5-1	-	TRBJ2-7	TGCGCCAGCAGCACCACCACCCCTACTAGCGGATCTTACTACGAGCAGTACTTC	CASSTTTPTSGSYYEQYF
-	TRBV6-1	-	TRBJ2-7	TGTGCCAGCAGTGAATCCTACGGCCCTCGGGACTTC	CASSESYGPRDF
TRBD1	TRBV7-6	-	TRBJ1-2	TGTGCCAGCAGCTTAGTGACAGGGGGCCGTGGCTACACCTTC	CASSLVTGGRGYTF